Below, 12 T cell receptor beta chains from the same sample are listed, as sequenced in a study of blood T cell repertoires in COVID-19. TCRdb's table, derived via immunoSEQ multiplex PCR, lists solely in-frame clones and lacks some. The sample lists hundreds of thousands of clones; around four fifths were seen once. The sample was peripheral blood. The receptors come from a woman between 50 and 59 years old with active or convalescent COVID-19.

V gene TRBV4-1 combines with J gene TRBJ2-1, with TRBD2 matching 8 bases. Germline lookup yields CDR1 MGHRA and CDR2 YSYEKL. This CDR3 has 17 residues. V was pared by 3 bases and J by 6 bases, with 13 bases of the junction left unmatched. The CDR3 sequence: CASSQWGKRERGNEQFF. The CDR3, as DNA: TGCGCCAGCAGCCAGTGGGGGAAGCGGGAGCGGGGCAATGAGCAGTTCTTC.

This clone has a single count. The genes are TRBV7-3 and TRBJ1-2; possible D gene TRBD1, 5 bases. Trimming cost V 5 bases and J 4 bases, with 11 bases left between them. From germline, CDR1 is SGHTA and CDR2 FQGTGA. CDR3 length: 13 amino acids. CDR3 nucleotide sequence: TGTGCCAGCAGCAAAGGGGTCGGCTATGGCTACACCTTC. Amino acids: CASSKGVGYGYTF. The full variable domain, with the rest looked up from reference TRBV7-3 and TRBJ1-2, is GAGVSQTPSNKVTEKGKYVELRCDPISGHTALYWYRQSLGQGPEFLIYFQGTGAADDSGLPNDRFFAVRPEGSVSTLKIQRTERGDSAVYLCASSKGVGYGYTFGSGTRLTVV.

This clone showed up just once. The chain recombines TRBV28 with TRBJ2-7; 7 bases match TRBD2. CDR3 size: 15 residues. V lost 5 bases to trimming and J lost 0 bases; unmatched junction nucleotides: 7. Germline loops: CDR1 MDHEN, CDR2 SYDVKM. The CDR3 DNA is TGTGCCAGCAGTCCCCAAGCGGGGAACTCCTACGAGCAGTACTTC. Its protein is CASSPQAGNSYEQYF.

The chain has TRBV6-5 and TRBJ2-1; 7 nucleotides match TRBD1. Germline values: CDR1 MNHEY, CDR2 SVGAGI. The CDR3 runs to 15 residues. Losses at the gene ends were 6 bases for V and 5 bases for J; bases not matched to a gene: 10. DNA of the CDR3: TGTGCCAGCAGGAAGGGGGCAACATCGAACAATGAGCAGTTCTTC. Its translation: CASRKGATSNNEQFF.

This clone turned up a few times. This chain connects TRBV2 to TRBJ2-1; TRBD2 matches at 9 bases. The CDR3 has 15 amino acids. V dropped 2 bases and J dropped 5; count of bases not matched to a gene: 4. The germline gives CDR1 SNHLY, CDR2 FYNNEI. The CDR3 loop reads CASSELLAGHNEQFF. CDR3 DNA: TGTGCCAGCAGTGAACTCCTAGCGGGACACAATGAGCAGTTCTTC. The full variable domain, rest sourced from reference TRBV2 and TRBJ2-1, is EPEVTQTPSHQVTQMGQEVILRCVPISNHLYFYWYRQILGQKVEFLVSFYNNEISEKSEIFDDQFSVERPDGSNFTLKIRSTKLEDSAMYFCASSELLAGHNEQFFGPGTRLTVL.

V and J are TRBV5-1 and TRBJ1-6; 9 bases match TRBD1. The CDR3 contains 17 residues. V shed 8 bases and J 0 bases; nucleotides not matched to a gene: 9. Germline V lookup: CDR1 SGHRS, CDR2 YFSETQ. CDR3 in amino acids: CASNTGTGSSYNSPLHF. CDR3 bases: TGCGCCAGTAATACTGGGACAGGGAGCTCCTATAATTCACCCCTCCACTTT.

In this sample, this clone turned up once. The CDR3 protein is CASSYLREAFF. In nucleotides, the CDR3 is TGTGCCAGCAGTTACCTCCGGGAAGCTTTCTTT. The chain employs TRBV6-5 and TRBJ1-1; D uncertain. The ends were cut back, 2 bases at V and 8 bases at J, with 6 bases in the middle. The CDR3 runs to 11 residues. The germline V gene encodes CDR1 MNHEY and CDR2 SVGAGI.

The rearrangement joins TRBV16 to TRBJ1-4; the D gene is possibly TRBD1 (6 bases). The length of the CDR3 is 15 residues. Germline-derived CDR1 and CDR2 are KGHSY and FQNENV. Between the trimmed V and J ends, which lost 2 bases and 3 bases, there was a span of 10 bases. The CDR3 nucleotides are TGTGCCAGCAGCCAAAACGGGACACCTAATGAAAAACTGTTTTTT. This encodes CASSQNGTPNEKLFF. Supplemented by reference TRBV16 and TRBJ1-4, the full variable domain reads GEEVAQTPKHLVRGEGQKAKLYCAPIKGHSYVFWYQQVLKNEFKFLISFQNENVFDETGMPKERFSAKCLPNSPCSLEIQATKLEDSAVYFCASSQNGTPNEKLFFGSGTQLSVL.

The gene calls are TRBV12-5 and TRBJ2-1, with 9 bases matching TRBD2. The V gene end was trimmed by 5 bases and the J gene end by 9 bases; junction bases not matched to a gene: 11. This CDR3 is built from 15 residues. CDR1 is LGHNT, CDR2 FRNRAP, per germline. Written as DNA, the CDR3 is TGTGCTAGTGGTGCAGGGGCGGGAGGGTTGAGTGAGCAGTTCTTC. Translation: CASGAGAGGLSEQFF.

The V call is TRBV4-2, the J call TRBJ2-1, with TRBD2 matching over 14 bases. The ends lost 1 base at V and 15 bases at J; junction bases unmatched: 11. The CDR3 runs 16 residues. The germline gives CDR1 LGHNA, CDR2 YNFKEQ. DNA for the CDR3: TGTGCCAGCAGCCAAGTTTCCGGGACTAGCGGGAGCTATCGGTTCTTC. Its protein is CASSQVSGTSGSYRFF.

The gene calls are TRBV5-4 and TRBJ2-7; TRBD2 agrees at 11 bases. The junction had 7 bases not matched to a gene; V was cut back by 0 bases and J by 5 bases. The CDR3 covers 16 residues. CDR1 is SGHNT, CDR2 YYREEE, per germline (reference sequence). CDR3 nucleotides: TGTGCCAGCAGCTTGGGCTTACTAGCGGGGGCCGACGAGCAGTACTTC. It specifies CASSLGLLAGADEQYF.

This chain uses TRBV6-1 with TRBJ1-3, with D perhaps TRBD1 (5 bases). The ends were cut back, 2 bases at V and 0 bases at J, with 14 bases in the middle. Germline CDR1 is MNHNS and CDR2 is SASEGT. The CDR3 contains 17 residues. As DNA, the CDR3 is TGTGCCAGCAGTGAAACCGGTTGGGGCTACTCTGGAAACACCATATATTTT. Protein: CASSETGWGYSGNTIYF.